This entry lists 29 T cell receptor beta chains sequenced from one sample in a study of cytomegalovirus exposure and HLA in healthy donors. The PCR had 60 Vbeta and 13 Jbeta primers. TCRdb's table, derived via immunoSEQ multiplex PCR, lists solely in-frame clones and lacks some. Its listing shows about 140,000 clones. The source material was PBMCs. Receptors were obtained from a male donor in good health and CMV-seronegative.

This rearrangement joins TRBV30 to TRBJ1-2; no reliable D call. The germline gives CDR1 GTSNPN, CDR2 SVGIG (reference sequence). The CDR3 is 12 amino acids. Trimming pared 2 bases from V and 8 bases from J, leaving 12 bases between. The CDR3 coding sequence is TGTGCCTGGAGTAGCGGAAAGGGAGGCTACACCTTC. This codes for CAWSSGKGGYTF.

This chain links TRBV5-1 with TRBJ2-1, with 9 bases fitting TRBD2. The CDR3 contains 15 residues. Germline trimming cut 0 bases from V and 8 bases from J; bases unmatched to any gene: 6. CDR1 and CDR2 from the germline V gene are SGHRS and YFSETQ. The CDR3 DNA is TGCGCCAGCAGCTTGGTCCCTAGCGGGGCCCATGAGCAGTTCTTC. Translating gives CASSLVPSGAHEQFF.

Written as DNA, the CDR3 is TGTGCCAGCAGTTACTCGATAGGGGTTATCTATGGCTACACCTTC. It translates to CASSYSIGVIYGYTF. The V and J genes are TRBV6-5 and TRBJ1-2, with D maybe TRBD1 (5 bases). Germline assignment: CDR1 MNHEY and CDR2 SVGAGI. The CDR3 sequence is 15 residues long. V dropped 0 bases and J dropped 4 bases, with 12 bases sitting between them.

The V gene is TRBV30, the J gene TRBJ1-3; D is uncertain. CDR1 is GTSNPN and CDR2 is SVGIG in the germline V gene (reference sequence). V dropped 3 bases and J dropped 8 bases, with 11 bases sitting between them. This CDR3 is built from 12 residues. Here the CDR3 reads CAWRGYKDTIYF. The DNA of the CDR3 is TGTGCCTGGAGGGGCTATAAAGACACCATATATTTT.

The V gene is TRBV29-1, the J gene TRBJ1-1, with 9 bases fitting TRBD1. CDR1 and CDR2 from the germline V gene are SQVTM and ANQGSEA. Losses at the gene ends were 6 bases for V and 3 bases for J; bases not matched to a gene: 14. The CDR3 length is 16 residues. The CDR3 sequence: CSVATPRGQGYTEAFF. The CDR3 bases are TGCAGCGTCGCGACTCCCCGGGGACAGGGATACACTGAAGCTTTCTTT.

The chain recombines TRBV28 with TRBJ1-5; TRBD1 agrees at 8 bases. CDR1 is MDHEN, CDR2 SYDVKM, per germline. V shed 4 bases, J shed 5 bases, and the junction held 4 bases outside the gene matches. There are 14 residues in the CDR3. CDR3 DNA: TGTGCCAGCAGTTCACAGGGGGTCTATCAGCCCCAGCATTTT. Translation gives CASSSQGVYQPQHF.

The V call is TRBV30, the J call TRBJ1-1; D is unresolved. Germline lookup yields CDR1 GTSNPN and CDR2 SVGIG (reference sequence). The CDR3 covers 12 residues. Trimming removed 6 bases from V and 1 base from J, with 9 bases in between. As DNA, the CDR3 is TGTGCCTGTAAGAGAAGGAACACTGAAGCTTTCTTT. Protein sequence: CACKRRNTEAFF.

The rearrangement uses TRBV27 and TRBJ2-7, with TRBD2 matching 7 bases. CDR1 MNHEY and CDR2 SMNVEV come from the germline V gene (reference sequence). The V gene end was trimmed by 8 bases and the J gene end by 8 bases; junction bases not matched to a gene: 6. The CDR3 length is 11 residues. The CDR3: CASSRGGKQYF. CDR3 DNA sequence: TGTGCCAGCTCCCGCGGGGGAAAGCAGTACTTC.

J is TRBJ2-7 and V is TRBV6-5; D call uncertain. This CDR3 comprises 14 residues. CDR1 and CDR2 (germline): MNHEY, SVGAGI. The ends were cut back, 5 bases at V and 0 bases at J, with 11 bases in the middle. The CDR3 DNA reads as TGTGCCAGCAGTCCCATCGTCAGCTCCTACGAGCAGTACTTC. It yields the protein CASSPIVSSYEQYF.

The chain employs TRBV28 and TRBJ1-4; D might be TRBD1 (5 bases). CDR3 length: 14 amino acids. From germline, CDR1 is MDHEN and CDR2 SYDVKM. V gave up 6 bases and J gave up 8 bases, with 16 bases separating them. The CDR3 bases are TGTGCCAGCAGCATCCACAGGACCGAGGAAAAACTGTTTTTT. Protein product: CASSIHRTEEKLFF.

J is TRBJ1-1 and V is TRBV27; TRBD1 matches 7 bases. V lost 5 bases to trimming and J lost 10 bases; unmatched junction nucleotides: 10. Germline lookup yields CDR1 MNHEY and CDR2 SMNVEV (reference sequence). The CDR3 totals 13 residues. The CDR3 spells CASSVYRGRGAFF. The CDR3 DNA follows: TGTGCCAGCAGTGTCTACAGGGGCCGAGGAGCTTTCTTT.

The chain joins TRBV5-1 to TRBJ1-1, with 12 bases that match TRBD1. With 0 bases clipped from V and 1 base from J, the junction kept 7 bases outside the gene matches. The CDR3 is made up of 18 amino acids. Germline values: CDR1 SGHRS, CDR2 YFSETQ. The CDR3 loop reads CASSLVSGQGARNTEAFF. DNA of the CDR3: TGCGCCAGCAGCTTGGTGTCGGGACAGGGGGCGAGGAACACTGAAGCTTTCTTT.

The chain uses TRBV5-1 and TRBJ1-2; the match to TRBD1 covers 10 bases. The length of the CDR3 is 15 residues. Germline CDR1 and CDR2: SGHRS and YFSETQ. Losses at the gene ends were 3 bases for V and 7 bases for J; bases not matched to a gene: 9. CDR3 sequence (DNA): TGCGCCAGCAGCTCCCCGGGACAGGGGATGGGTGGCTACACCTTC. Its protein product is CASSSPGQGMGGYTF.

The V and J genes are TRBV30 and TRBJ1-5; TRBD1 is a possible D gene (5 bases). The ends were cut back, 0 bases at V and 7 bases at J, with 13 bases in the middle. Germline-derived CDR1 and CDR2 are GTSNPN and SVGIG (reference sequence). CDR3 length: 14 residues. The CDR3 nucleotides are TGTGCCTGGAGTGTACTCGGGGCGGGGCAGCCCCAGCATTTT. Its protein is CAWSVLGAGQPQHF.

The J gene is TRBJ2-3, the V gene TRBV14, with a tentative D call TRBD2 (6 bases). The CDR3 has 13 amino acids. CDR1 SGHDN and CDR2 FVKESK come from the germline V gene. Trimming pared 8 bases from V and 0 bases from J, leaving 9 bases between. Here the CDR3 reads CASGGTSTDTQYF. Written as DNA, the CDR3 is TGTGCCAGCGGCGGGACGAGCACAGATACGCAGTATTTT.

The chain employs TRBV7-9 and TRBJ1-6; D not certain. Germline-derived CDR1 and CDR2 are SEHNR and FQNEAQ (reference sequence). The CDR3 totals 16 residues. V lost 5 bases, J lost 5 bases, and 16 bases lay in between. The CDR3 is CASSHPAAPNNSPLHF. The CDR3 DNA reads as TGTGCCAGCAGCCACCCCGCGGCCCCGAATAATTCACCCCTCCACTTT.

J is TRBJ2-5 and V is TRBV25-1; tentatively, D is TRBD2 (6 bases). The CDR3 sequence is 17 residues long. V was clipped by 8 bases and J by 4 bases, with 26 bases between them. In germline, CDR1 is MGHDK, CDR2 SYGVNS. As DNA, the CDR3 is TGTGCCAGCGTCCCTCGAACTAGCTCCGGAGACAGAGAGACCCAGTACTTC. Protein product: CASVPRTSSGDRETQYF.

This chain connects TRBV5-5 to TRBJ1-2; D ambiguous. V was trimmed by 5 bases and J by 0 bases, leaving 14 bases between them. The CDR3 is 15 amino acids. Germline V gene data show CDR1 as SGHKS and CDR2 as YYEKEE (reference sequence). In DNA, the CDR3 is TGTGCCAGCAGTTCGAACAGTGCCTCTAACTATGGCTACACCTTC. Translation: CASSSNSASNYGYTF.

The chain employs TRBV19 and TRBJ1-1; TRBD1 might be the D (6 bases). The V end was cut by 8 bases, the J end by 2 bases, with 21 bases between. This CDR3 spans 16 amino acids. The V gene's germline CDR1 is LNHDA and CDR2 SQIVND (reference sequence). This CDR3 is CASGGGDLLPNTEAFF. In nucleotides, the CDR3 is TGTGCCAGTGGGGGGGGCGACCTCCTCCCTAACACTGAAGCTTTCTTT.

CDR3 sequence: CASSQERQGYEKLFF. The CDR3 DNA sequence: TGCGCCAGCAGCCAAGAAAGACAGGGGTATGAAAAACTGTTTTTT. The chain recombines TRBV4-1 with TRBJ1-4; 8 bases line up with TRBD1. V dropped 0 bases and J dropped 6; count of bases not matched to a gene: 3. Germline assignment: CDR1 MGHRA and CDR2 YSYEKL. The CDR3 contains 15 residues.

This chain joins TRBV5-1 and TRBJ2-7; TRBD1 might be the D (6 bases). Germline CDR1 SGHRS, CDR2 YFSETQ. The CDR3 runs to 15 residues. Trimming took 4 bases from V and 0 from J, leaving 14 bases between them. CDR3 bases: TGCGCCAGCAGCCCCGGGACATTCAGCTCCTACGAGCAGTACTTC. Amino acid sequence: CASSPGTFSSYEQYF.

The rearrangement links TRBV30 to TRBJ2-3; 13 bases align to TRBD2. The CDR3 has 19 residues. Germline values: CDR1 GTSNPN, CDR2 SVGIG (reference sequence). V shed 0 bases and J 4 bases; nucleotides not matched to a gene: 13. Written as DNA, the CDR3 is TGTGCCTGGAGTGTGGCCCAGACTAGCGGGGGGTACGTGCCAGATACGCAGTATTTT. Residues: CAWSVAQTSGGYVPDTQYF.

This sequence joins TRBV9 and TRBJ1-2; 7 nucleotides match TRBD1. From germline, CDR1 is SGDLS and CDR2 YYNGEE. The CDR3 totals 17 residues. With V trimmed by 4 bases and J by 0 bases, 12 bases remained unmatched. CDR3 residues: CASSSRTGDGANYGYTF. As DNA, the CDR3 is TGTGCCAGCAGCTCACGCACAGGGGACGGGGCTAACTATGGCTACACCTTC.

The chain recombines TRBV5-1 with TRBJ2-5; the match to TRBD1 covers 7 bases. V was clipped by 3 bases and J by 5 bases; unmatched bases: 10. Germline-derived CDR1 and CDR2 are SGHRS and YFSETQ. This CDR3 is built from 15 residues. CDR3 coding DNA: TGCGCCAGCAGCTCTATTCAGGGGGAGTGGGAGACCCAGTACTTC. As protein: CASSSIQGEWETQYF. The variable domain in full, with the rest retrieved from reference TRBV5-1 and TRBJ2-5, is KAGVTQTPRYLIKTRGQQVTLSCSPISGHRSVSWYQQTPGQGLQFLFEYFSETQRNKGNFPGRFSGRQFSNSRSEMNVSTLELGDSALYLCASSSIQGEWETQYFGPGTRLLVL.

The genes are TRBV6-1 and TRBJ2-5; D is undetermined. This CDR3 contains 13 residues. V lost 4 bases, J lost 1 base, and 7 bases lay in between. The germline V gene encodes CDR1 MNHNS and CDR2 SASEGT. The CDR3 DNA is TGTGCCAGCAGTGCCAGGTTCCAAGAGACCCAGTACTTC. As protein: CASSARFQETQYF.

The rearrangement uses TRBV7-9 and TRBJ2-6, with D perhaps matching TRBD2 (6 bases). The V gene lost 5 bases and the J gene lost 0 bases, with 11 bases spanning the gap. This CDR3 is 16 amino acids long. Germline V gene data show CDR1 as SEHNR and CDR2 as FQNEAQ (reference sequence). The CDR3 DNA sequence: TGTGCCAGCAGCAACCGGGGACTCTCTGGGGCCAACGTCCTGACTTTC. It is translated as CASSNRGLSGANVLTF.

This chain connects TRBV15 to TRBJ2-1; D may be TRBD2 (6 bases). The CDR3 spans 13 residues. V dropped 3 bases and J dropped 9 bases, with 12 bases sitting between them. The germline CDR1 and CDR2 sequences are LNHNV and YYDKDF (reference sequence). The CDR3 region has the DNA TGTGCCACCAGCAGGCCGATGGAGGGTGAGCAGTTCTTC. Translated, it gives CATSRPMEGEQFF.

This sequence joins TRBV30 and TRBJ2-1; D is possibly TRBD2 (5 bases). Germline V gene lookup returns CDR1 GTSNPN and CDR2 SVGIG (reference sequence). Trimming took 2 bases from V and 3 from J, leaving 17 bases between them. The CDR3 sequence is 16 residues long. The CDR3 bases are TGTGCCTGGAGTTTGGTGGGGAGAGTGAACTACAATGAGCAGTTCTTC. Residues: CAWSLVGRVNYNEQFF.

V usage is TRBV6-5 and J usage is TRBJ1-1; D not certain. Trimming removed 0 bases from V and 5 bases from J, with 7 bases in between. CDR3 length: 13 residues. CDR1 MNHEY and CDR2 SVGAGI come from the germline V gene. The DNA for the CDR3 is TGTGCCAGCAGTTACTCAAGTCGGACTGAAGCTTTCTTT. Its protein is CASSYSSRTEAFF.